Following are 2 T cell receptor beta chains from one sample sequenced in a study of T cell responses to AZD1222 COVID-19 vaccine. Sequencing used immunoSEQ multiplex PCR; TCRdb keeps in-frame clones, though not all of them. The data contain roughly 42,000 clones, approximately 85% of them singletons. The sample here was peripheral blood, taken 28 days after the second dose of the MenACWY control vaccine. The origin of the receptors is an adult who received the MenACWY meningococcal vaccine as a control.

This clone was found once. This sequence joins TRBV29-1 and TRBJ2-7; D gene uncertain. Deletions cut 5 bases from V and 5 bases from J, with 7 bases between. The CDR3 is 10 amino acids. Germline V gene sequence: CDR1 SQVTM, CDR2 ANQGSEA. The CDR3 region has the DNA TGCAGCGTTCAGGTTAACGAGCAGTACTTC. Translating it yields CSVQVNEQYF.

This clone was recorded once. The chain is built from TRBV29-1 and TRBJ2-7; 7 positions agree with TRBD2. The CDR3 is 14 amino acids. The junction had 14 bases not matched to a gene; V was cut back by 6 bases and J by 6 bases. In germline, CDR1 is SQVTM, CDR2 ANQGSEA. The CDR3 sequence: CSVEAGREGREQYF. The DNA of the CDR3 is TGCAGCGTCGAGGCGGGCAGGGAGGGGCGCGAGCAGTACTTC.